The 18 T cell receptor beta chains listed next were all sequenced from one sample in a study of blood T cell repertoires in COVID-19. Clones were sequenced by immunoSEQ multiplex PCR, and TCRdb holds only the in-frame ones, with some missing. In the table there are about 160,000 clones, 81% of which are singletons. Sequenced material: peripheral blood. These receptors were taken from a man aged 60 to 75 with active or convalescent COVID-19.

The chain combines TRBV5-1 with TRBJ1-2; D gene unclear. Germline values: CDR1 SGHRS, CDR2 YFSETQ. The CDR3 covers 14 residues. Trimming removed 0 bases from V and 4 bases from J, with 10 bases in between. CDR3 sequence (DNA): TGCGCCAGCAGCTTGGGAGGTCAGTTCTATGGCTACACCTTC. This gives the protein CASSLGGQFYGYTF. The full variable domain, in which reference TRBV5-1 and TRBJ1-2 provide the parts outside the CDR3, is KAGVTQTPRYLIKTRGQQVTLSCSPISGHRSVSWYQQTPGQGLQFLFEYFSETQRNKGNFPGRFSGRQFSNSRSEMNVSTLELGDSALYLCASSLGGQFYGYTFGSGTRLTVV.

This chain joins TRBV5-8 and TRBJ1-5; the D gene is possibly TRBD1 (6 bases). Trimming pared 4 bases from V and 2 bases from J, leaving 10 bases between. CDR1 SGHTS and CDR2 YDEGEE come from the germline V gene. The CDR3 contains 14 residues. As DNA, the CDR3 is TGTGCCAGCAGCCGCAGGGGAGGCAATCAGCCCCAGCATTTT. Its protein is CASSRRGGNQPQHF. Together with reference TRBV5-8 and TRBJ1-5, the CDR3 gives the full variable domain: EAGVTQSPTHLIKTRGQQATLRCSPISGHTSVYWYQQALGLGLQFLLWYDEGEERNRGNFPPRFSGRQFPNYSSELNVNALELEDSALYLCASSRRGGNQPQHFGDGTRLSIL.

This chain links TRBV29-1 with TRBJ2-7, with a tentative D call TRBD1 (5 bases). V shed 0 bases and J shed 5 bases, with 17 bases lying between them. CDR1 and CDR2 (germline): SQVTM, ANQGSEA. The CDR3 is 15 amino acids. CDR3 loop: CSVEDPQRGPHEQYF. CDR3 nucleotides: TGCAGCGTTGAAGATCCCCAAAGGGGTCCCCACGAGCAGTACTTC.

V is TRBV6-4 and J is TRBJ1-1; D is unresolved. CDR3 length: 15 amino acids. The germline V and J ends were trimmed by 3 bases and 1 base, with 12 bases remaining between them. CDR1 is MRHNA, CDR2 SNTAGT, per germline. CDR3 amino acids: CASSETGWGNTEAFF. Here the CDR3 DNA reads TGTGCCAGCAGTGAAACGGGGTGGGGGAACACTGAAGCTTTCTTT.

This clone was seen only once. V is TRBV5-8 and J is TRBJ1-5, with TRBD1 as a possible D gene (5 bases). Trimming left V 4 bases short and J 9 bases short, with 20 bases between. Looked up from germline, CDR1 is SGHTS and CDR2 is YDEGEE. The CDR3 has 15 amino acids. CDR3 coding DNA: TGTGCCAGCAGCACAGGACCGATCTTCCAGCGGCCCCAGCATTTT. Amino acids: CASSTGPIFQRPQHF.

The V call is TRBV7-3, the J call TRBJ2-1; maybe TRBD2 (6 bases). The CDR3 extends over 15 amino acids. Germline V gene data show CDR1 as SGHTA and CDR2 as FQGTGA. Trimming took off 2 bases at V and 6 bases at J, with 14 bases between the two ends. The chain's CDR3 is CASSLSGVGINEQFF. The CDR3 DNA is TGTGCCAGCAGCTTATCGGGGGTAGGGATCAATGAGCAGTTCTTC.

The J gene is TRBJ2-4, the V gene TRBV3-1 (or the pseudogene TRBV3-2), with 9 bases aligning to TRBD2. Unmatched junction bases numbered 13, after V lost 1 base and J lost 3 bases. The CDR3 covers 19 residues. The germline V gene encodes CDR1 LGHDT and CDR2 YNNKEL (reference sequence). For the CDR3, the DNA is TGTGCCAGCAGCCAAGTAACAGCGGGAGGCTCTCGGGTCAAAAACATTCAGTACTTC. It yields the protein CASSQVTAGGSRVKNIQYF.

V and J are TRBV28 and TRBJ1-3; D may be TRBD1 (5 bases). The CDR3 is 14 residues long. From germline, CDR1 is MDHEN and CDR2 SYDVKM. Trimming left V 3 bases short and J 3 bases short, with 9 bases between. The CDR3 nucleotides are TGTGCCAGCAGTTTTGGAGGGGTTGGAAACACCATATATTTT. Its protein product is CASSFGGVGNTIYF.

This chain connects TRBV6-2 or TRBV6-3 to TRBJ1-3; D remains ambiguous. V was cut by 5 bases and J by 0 bases, with 8 bases left in between. CDR3 length: 14 residues. CDR1 is MNHEY and CDR2 is SVGEGT in the germline V gene. As DNA, the CDR3 is TGTGCCAGCAGTCGAGGGAACTCTGGAAACACCATATATTTT. Its protein product is CASSRGNSGNTIYF.

This clone was recorded once. The chain employs TRBV28 and TRBJ2-7, with 8 nucleotides matching TRBD2. CDR1 is MDHEN, CDR2 SYDVKM, per germline. The CDR3 runs to 16 residues. Trimming took 2 bases from V and 3 from J; bases not matched to a gene: 9. CDR3 nucleotides: TGTGCCAGCAGTTTAACGGCGGGAGGCCCTGGCTACGAGCAGTACTTC. Residues: CASSLTAGGPGYEQYF.

The V gene is TRBV18, the J gene TRBJ2-3; a possible D gene is TRBD2 (5 bases). CDR3 length: 14 amino acids. V gave up 3 bases and J gave up 6 bases, with 13 bases separating them. Germline CDR1 reads KGHSH; CDR2 reads LQKENI. The CDR3 protein is CASSPGGGWDTQYF. The CDR3 coding sequence is TGTGCCAGCTCACCCGGAGGAGGATGGGATACGCAGTATTTT. Drawing the rest from reference TRBV18 and TRBJ2-3, the complete variable domain is NAGVMQNPRHLVRRRGQEARLRCSPMKGHSHVYWYRQLPEEGLKFMVYLQKENIIDESGMPKERFSAEFPKEGPSILRIQQVVRGDSAAYFCASSPGGGWDTQYFGPGTRLTVL.

This sequence joins TRBV9 and TRBJ2-7; D remains unclear. This CDR3 is built from 13 residues. V shed 0 bases and J shed 5 bases, with 9 bases lying between them. Germline CDR1 SGDLS, CDR2 YYNGEE. CDR3 coding DNA: TGTGCCAGCAGCGTAGGGCATTCTGACGAGCAGTACTTC. This gives the protein CASSVGHSDEQYF.

V usage is TRBV29-1 and J usage is TRBJ1-5, with a tentative D call TRBD1 (5 bases). Germline CDR1 SQVTM, CDR2 ANQGSEA. CDR3 length: 14 amino acids. Trimming stripped 6 bases from V and 1 base from J, with 13 bases between. DNA for the CDR3: TGCAGCGTGGCCGAGACAGCGAGCAATCAGCCCCAGCATTTT. Amino acid sequence: CSVAETASNQPQHF.

The chain uses TRBV7-9 and TRBJ2-7, with D possibly being TRBD2 (5 bases). The CDR3 loop spans 15 amino acids. Looked up from germline, CDR1 is SEHNR and CDR2 is FQNEAQ (reference sequence). V was trimmed by 2 bases and J by 0 bases, leaving 11 bases between them. The CDR3 nucleotides are TGTGCCAGCAGCTTATTTGGGGAGTACTCCTACGAGCAGTACTTC. It specifies CASSLFGEYSYEQYF.

The CDR3 DNA reads as TGTGCCAGCAGTTACCCGGGGGACAGGGGAAATCAGCCCCAGCATTTT. This sequence encodes CASSYPGDRGNQPQHF. The gene calls are TRBV6-5 and TRBJ1-5, with TRBD1 matching over 10 bases. From germline, CDR1 is MNHEY and CDR2 SVGAGI. The CDR3 contains 16 residues. J gave up 4 bases and V 2 bases, and 5 bases lay outside the gene matches.

The chain links TRBV9 to TRBJ1-4; D not certain. Between the trimmed V and J ends, which lost 4 bases and 0 bases, there was a span of 10 bases. Germline CDR1 SGDLS, CDR2 YYNGEE. There are 15 residues in the CDR3. CDR3 region: CASSPQHPTNEKLFF. DNA for the CDR3: TGTGCCAGCAGCCCCCAACACCCAACTAATGAAAAACTGTTTTTT.

The CDR3 DNA sequence: TGCGCCAGCAGCTTGGGATTGGCCTACCAAGAGACCCAGTACTTC. Its protein product is CASSLGLAYQETQYF. The gene calls are TRBV5-1 and TRBJ2-5; D uncertain. Germline V gene lookup returns CDR1 SGHRS and CDR2 YFSETQ. This CDR3 spans 15 amino acids. Trimming pared 0 bases from V and 0 bases from J, leaving 9 bases between.

The CDR3 coding sequence is TGTGCCAGCAGCCAGTTCGGCACAGATACGCAGTATTTT. Translated: CASSQFGTDTQYF. The rearrangement joins TRBV3-1 (or the pseudogene TRBV3-2) to TRBJ2-3; D remains ambiguous. The CDR3 consists of 13 residues. Trimming cost V 3 bases and J 1 base, with 5 bases left between them. Germline CDR1 and CDR2: LGHDT and YNNKEL (reference sequence).